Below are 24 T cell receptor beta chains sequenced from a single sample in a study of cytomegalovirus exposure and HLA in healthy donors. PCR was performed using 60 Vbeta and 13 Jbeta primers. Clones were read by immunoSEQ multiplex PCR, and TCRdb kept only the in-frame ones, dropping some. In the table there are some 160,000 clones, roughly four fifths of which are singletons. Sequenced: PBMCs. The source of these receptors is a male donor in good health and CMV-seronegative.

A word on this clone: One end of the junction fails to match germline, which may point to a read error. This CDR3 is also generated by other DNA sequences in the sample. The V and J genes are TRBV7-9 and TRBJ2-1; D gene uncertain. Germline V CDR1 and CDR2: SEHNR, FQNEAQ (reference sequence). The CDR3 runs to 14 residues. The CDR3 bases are TGTGCCAGCAGCTCAGCGAGCTCCTATAATGAGCAGTTCTTC. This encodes CASSSASSYNEQFF.

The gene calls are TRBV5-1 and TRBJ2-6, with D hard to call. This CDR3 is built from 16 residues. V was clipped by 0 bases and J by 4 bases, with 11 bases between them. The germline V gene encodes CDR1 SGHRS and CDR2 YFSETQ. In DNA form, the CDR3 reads TGCGCCAGCAGCTTGGTGGCCTCTCGCGGGGCCAACGTCCTGACTTTC. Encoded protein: CASSLVASRGANVLTF. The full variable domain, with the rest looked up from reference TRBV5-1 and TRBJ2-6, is KAGVTQTPRYLIKTRGQQVTLSCSPISGHRSVSWYQQTPGQGLQFLFEYFSETQRNKGNFPGRFSGRQFSNSRSEMNVSTLELGDSALYLCASSLVASRGANVLTFGAGSRLTVL.

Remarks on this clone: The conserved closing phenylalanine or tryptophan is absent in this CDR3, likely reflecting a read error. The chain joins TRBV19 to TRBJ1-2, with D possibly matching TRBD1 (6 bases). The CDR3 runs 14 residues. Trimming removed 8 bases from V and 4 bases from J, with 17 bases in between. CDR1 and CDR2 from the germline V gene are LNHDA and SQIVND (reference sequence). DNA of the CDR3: TGTGCCAGTTTGGACAGCACCGCCACCTATGGCTACACCTCC. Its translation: CASLDSTATYGYTS.

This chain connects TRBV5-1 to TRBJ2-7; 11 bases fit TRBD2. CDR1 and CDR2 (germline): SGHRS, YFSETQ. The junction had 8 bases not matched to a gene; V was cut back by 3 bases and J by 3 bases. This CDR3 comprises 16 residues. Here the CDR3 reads CASSSLGTSGDYEQYF. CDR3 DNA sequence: TGCGCCAGCAGCTCGCTGGGGACTAGCGGTGACTACGAGCAGTACTTC.

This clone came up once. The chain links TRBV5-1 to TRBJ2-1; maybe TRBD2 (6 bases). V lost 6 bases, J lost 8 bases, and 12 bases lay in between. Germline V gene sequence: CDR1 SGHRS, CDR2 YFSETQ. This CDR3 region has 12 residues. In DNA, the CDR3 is TGCGCCAGCAAAAAAGGCGGGGATGAGCAGTTCTTC. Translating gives CASKKGGDEQFF.

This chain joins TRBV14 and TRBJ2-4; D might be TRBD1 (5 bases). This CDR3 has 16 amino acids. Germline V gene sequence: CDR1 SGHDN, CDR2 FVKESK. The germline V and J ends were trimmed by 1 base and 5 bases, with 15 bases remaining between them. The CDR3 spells CASSQVVSGYQNIQYF. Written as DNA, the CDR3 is TGTGCCAGCAGCCAAGTCGTGTCAGGGTACCAAAACATTCAGTACTTC.

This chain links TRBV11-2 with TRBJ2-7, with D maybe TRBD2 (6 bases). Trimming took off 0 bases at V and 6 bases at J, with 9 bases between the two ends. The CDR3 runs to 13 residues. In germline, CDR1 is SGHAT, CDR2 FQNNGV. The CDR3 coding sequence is TGTGCCAGCAGCTTAGAAGGAGGGTTCGAGCAGTACTTC. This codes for CASSLEGGFEQYF.

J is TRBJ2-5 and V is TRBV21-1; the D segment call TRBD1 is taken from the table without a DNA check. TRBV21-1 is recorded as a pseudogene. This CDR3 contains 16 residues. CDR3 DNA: TGTGCCAGCAGCAACAAACAAACAGGGATCGAAGAGACCCAGTACTTC. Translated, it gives CASSNKQTGIEETQYF.

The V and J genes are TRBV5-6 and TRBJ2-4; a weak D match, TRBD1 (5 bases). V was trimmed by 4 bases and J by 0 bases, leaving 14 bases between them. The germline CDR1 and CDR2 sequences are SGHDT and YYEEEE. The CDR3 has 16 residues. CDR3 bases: TGTGCCAGCAGCAAGGGCTGGGGCGCAGCCAAAAACATTCAGTACTTC. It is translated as CASSKGWGAAKNIQYF.

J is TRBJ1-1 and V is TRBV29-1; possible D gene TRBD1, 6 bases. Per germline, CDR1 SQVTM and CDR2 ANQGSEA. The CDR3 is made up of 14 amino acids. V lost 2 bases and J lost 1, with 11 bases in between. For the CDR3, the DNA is TGCAGCGTTGAACTAGACAGGCGGAACACTGAAGCTTTCTTT. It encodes CSVELDRRNTEAFF.

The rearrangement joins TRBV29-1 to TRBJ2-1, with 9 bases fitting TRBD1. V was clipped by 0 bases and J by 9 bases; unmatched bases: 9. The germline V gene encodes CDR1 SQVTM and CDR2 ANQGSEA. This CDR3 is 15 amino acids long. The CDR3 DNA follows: TGCAGCGTTGAAGATCGAGACAGGGGGAGTGGTGAGCAGTTCTTC. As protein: CSVEDRDRGSGEQFF.

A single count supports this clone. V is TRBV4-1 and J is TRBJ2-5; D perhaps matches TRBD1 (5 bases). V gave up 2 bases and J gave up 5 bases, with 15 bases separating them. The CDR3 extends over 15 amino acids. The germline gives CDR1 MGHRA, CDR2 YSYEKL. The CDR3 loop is CASSQSVRRDETQYF. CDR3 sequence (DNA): TGCGCCAGCAGCCAATCGGTCCGCAGGGATGAGACCCAGTACTTC.

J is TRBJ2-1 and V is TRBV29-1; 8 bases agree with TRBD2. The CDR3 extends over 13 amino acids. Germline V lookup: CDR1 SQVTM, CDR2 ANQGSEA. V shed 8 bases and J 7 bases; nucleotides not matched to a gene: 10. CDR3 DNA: TGCAGCATCCTCGGGGGGGCGGAGAATGAGCAGTTCTTC. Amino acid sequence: CSILGGAENEQFF.

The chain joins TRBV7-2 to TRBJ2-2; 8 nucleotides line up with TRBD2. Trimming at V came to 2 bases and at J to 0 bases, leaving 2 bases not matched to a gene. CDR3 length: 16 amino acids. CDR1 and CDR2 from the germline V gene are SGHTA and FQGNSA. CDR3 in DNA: TGTGCCAGCAGCTTACGGGGGGGATCGAACACCGGGGAGCTGTTTTTT. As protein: CASSLRGGSNTGELFF.

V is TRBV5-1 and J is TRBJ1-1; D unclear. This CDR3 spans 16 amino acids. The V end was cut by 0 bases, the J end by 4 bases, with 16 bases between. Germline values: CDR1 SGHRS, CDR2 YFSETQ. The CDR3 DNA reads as TGCGCCAGCAGCTTGGAAGGAGGGCAGCAGCGCACTGAAGCTTTCTTT. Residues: CASSLEGGQQRTEAFF. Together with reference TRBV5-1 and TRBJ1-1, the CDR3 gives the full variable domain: KAGVTQTPRYLIKTRGQQVTLSCSPISGHRSVSWYQQTPGQGLQFLFEYFSETQRNKGNFPGRFSGRQFSNSRSEMNVSTLELGDSALYLCASSLEGGQQRTEAFFGQGTRLTVV.

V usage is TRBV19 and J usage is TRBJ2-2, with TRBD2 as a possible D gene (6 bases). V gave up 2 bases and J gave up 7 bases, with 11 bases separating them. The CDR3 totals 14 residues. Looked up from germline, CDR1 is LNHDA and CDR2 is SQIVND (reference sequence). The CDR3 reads CASSIRGGVGELFF. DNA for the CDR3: TGTGCCAGTAGTATAAGGGGCGGGGTCGGGGAGCTGTTTTTT.

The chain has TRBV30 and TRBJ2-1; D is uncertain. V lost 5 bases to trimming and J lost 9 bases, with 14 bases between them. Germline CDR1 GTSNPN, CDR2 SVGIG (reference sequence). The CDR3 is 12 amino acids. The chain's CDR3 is CAWSPVKSEQFF. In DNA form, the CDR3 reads TGTGCCTGGTCGCCCGTAAAGAGTGAGCAGTTCTTC.

Here the CDR3 DNA reads TGTGCCAGCAGTGACGGACAGGGAGGAGGCTACACCTTC. It encodes CASSDGQGGGYTF. The J gene is TRBJ1-2, the V gene TRBV2; TRBD1 aligns across 8 bases. The V segment lost 3 bases and the J segment 8 bases; nucleotides outside the gene matches: 5. The CDR3 runs 13 residues. Germline CDR1 is SNHLY and CDR2 is FYNNEI.

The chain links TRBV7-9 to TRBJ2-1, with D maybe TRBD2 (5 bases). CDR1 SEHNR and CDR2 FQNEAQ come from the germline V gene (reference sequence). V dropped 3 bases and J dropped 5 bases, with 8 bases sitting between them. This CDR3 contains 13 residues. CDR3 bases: TGTGCCAGCAGCTTTCGAGGGAACAATGAGCAGTTCTTC. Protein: CASSFRGNNEQFF.

CDR3 in DNA: TGTGCCAGCAGCGGGAGCTCCTACGAGCAGTACTTC. Translating it yields CASSGSSYEQYF. The chain couples TRBV2 to TRBJ2-7, with D maybe TRBD2 (6 bases). Per the germline V gene, CDR1 is SNHLY and CDR2 is FYNNEI. The CDR3 totals 12 residues. The V and J ends lost 6 bases and 0 bases respectively, with 6 bases between them.

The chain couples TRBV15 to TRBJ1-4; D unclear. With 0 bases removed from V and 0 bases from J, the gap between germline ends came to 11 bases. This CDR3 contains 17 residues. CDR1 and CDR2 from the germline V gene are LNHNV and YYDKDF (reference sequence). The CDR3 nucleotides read TGTGCCACCAGCAGAGATCGGCGGGTTGCAACTAATGAAAAACTGTTTTTT. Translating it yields CATSRDRRVATNEKLFF. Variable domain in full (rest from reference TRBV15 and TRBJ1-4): DAMVIQNPRYQVTQFGKPVTLSCSQTLNHNVMYWYQQKSSQAPKLLFHYYDKDFNNEADTPDNFQSRRPNTSFCFLDIRSPGLGDTAMYLCATSRDRRVATNEKLFFGSGTQLSVL.

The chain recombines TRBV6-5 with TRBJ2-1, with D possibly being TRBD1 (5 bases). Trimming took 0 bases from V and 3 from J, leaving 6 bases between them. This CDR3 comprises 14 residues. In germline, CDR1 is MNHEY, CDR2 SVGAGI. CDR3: CASSYSDSYNEQFF. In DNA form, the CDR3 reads TGTGCCAGCAGTTACTCCGACAGCTACAATGAGCAGTTCTTC.

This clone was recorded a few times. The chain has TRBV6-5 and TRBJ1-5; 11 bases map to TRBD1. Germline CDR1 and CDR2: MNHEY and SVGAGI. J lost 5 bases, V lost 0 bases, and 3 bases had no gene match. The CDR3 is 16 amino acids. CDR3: CASSYSGGQGDQPQHF. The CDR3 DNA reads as TGTGCCAGCAGTTACTCTGGGGGACAGGGGGATCAGCCCCAGCATTTT.

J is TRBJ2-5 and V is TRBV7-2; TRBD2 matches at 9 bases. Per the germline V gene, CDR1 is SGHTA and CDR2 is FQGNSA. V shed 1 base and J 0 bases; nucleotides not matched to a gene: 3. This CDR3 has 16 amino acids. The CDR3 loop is CASSLGLAGDQETQYF. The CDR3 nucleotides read TGTGCCAGCAGCTTAGGGTTAGCGGGAGACCAAGAGACCCAGTACTTC.